Here is one T cell receptor beta chain with its context. Its target is not known. J was trimmed by 10 bases and V by 5 bases; bases with no gene match: 7. Germline V CDR1 and CDR2: MNHEY, SVGAGI. The CDR3 contains 14 residues. This entry belongs to a study of cytomegalovirus exposure and HLA in healthy donors. General observations from the study: The classifier was said to identify cytomegalovirus status with high specificity and sensitivity. About 87% or about 30% of the time was how often most TCR beta V segments were productive, according to an earlier analysis. Within the data, a cluster of highly shared sequence variants was likely a sequencing artifact. In a later analysis, a missense DCLRE1C variant was linked to TCR beta V- and J-gene trimming.

PCR involved 60 Vbeta and 13 Jbeta primers. TCRdb's table, derived via immunoSEQ multiplex PCR, lists solely in-frame clones and lacks some. Seen here are 150,000 to 180,000 clones, under 85% observed once, and the top ten hold 2.8%. The source material was PBMCs. The V gene is TRBV6-5, the J gene TRBJ1-6, with 8 bases fitting TRBD1. The TCR originated in a man between 18 and 35 years old in good health and CMV-seronegative. CDR3 DNA sequence: TGTGCCAGCAGTCGGACAGGGTCACAATCACCCCTCCACTTT. Translating it yields CASSRTGSQSPLHF.